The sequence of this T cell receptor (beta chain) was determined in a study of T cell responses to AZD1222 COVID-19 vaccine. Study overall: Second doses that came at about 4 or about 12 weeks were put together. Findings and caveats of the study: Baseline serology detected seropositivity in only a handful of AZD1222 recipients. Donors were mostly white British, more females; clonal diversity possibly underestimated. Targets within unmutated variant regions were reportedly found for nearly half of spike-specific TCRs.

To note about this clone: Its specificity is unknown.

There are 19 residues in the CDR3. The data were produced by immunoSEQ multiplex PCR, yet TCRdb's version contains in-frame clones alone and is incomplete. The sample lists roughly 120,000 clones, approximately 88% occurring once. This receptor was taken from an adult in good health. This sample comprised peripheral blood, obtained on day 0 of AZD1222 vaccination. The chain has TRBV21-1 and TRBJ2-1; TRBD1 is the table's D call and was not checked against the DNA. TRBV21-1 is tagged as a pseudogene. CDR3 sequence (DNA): TGTGCCAGCAGCAAATACCGGGACAGGCCCCCCTGCACCTACAATGAGCAGTTCTTC. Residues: CASSKYRDRPPCTYNEQFF.